This note documents a single TCR beta chain sequence. This sample is drawn from a study of shared clonotypes between healthy human individuals. Healthy adults negative for HIV, lacking recent acute infections or vaccinations, served as donors. Clones were read by immunoSEQ multiplex PCR, and TCRdb kept only the in-frame ones, dropping some. The top ten clones hold less than 2% of a sample with about 680,000 clones, 72% of them seen once. The TCR sequence derives from a woman aged 30 to 39 in good health. The specimen was memory CD4+ T cells sorted from blood. As to subset: CD45RA-negative fraction.

In nucleotides, the CDR3 is TGTGCCAGCAGTGGGTATGGCTACACCTTC. Encoded protein: CASSGYGYTF. This sequence joins TRBV6-1 and TRBJ1-2; no reliable D call. The V end lost 4 bases, the J end lost 5 bases, and 2 bases lay between the germline ends. The CDR3 sequence is 10 residues long. Germline values: CDR1 MNHNS, CDR2 SASEGT.